This T cell receptor (beta chain) was recorded in a study of glioma-infiltrating T cells after dendritic cell vaccination. About the research overall: The vaccine used monocyte-derived dendritic cells pulsed overnight with autologous tumor lysate.

Germline V gene data show CDR1 as MNHNS and CDR2 as SASEGT. The CDR3 is 13 amino acids. The V and J ends lost 7 bases and 5 bases, in that order; junction bases with no gene match: 7. Time point: after dendritic cell vaccination, including at tumor progression/relapse. The assay was immunoSEQ multiplex PCR, and TCRdb's table has in-frame clones only and misses some. The sample has approximately 99,000 clones, 80% seen once. The sample here was blood, taken after dendritic cell vaccination. The chain employs TRBV6-1 and TRBJ1-2; 7 bases fit TRBD1. The sequence derives from a human donor with glioblastoma. The chain's CDR3 is CASNYLTGYGYTF. Here the CDR3 DNA reads TGTGCCAGCAACTACTTGACAGGGTATGGCTACACCTTC.